Listed here are 11 T cell receptor beta chains from one sample, sequenced in a study of blood T cell repertoires in COVID-19. TCRdb keeps only in-frame clones here, not all; method: immunoSEQ multiplex PCR. The repertoire holds under 200,000 clones, roughly 80% seen once, with approximately 10% in the top ten. Sequencing was carried out using peripheral blood. The source of these receptors is a man between 65 and 85 years old with active or convalescent COVID-19.

The chain is built from TRBV12-5 and TRBJ2-1, with 9 bases matching TRBD1. This CDR3 is 16 amino acids long. The J segment lost 0 bases and the V segment lost 6 bases, leaving 6 bases of the junction unmatched. From germline, CDR1 is LGHNT and CDR2 FRNRAP. The CDR3 DNA reads as TGTGCTAGTGGGGGACAGGGCATGGGCTCCTACAATGAGCAGTTCTTC. Amino acid sequence: CASGGQGMGSYNEQFF.

This clone was seen more than once but under ten times. The chain has TRBV10-3 and TRBJ2-7; 13 nucleotides align to TRBD2. CDR1 and CDR2 from the germline V gene are ENHRY and SYGVKD. Trimming took 2 bases from V and 4 from J; bases not matched to a gene: 5. The CDR3 loop spans 16 amino acids. CDR3 amino acids: CAISEGTSGAGYEQYF. DNA for the CDR3: TGTGCCATCAGTGAGGGGACTAGCGGGGCAGGGTACGAGCAGTACTTC.

V usage is TRBV11-2 and J usage is TRBJ2-3; a possible D gene is TRBD2 (6 bases). V gave up 4 bases and J gave up 9 bases, with 11 bases separating them. Looked up from germline, CDR1 is SGHAT and CDR2 is FQNNGV. This CDR3 spans 12 amino acids. CDR3 residues: CASSSVAGTQYF. Written as DNA, the CDR3 is TGTGCCAGCAGCTCCGTGGCGGGGACGCAGTATTTT.

This chain links TRBV7-2 with TRBJ1-3; TRBD1 might be the D (6 bases). The CDR3 contains 15 residues. Germline V gene lookup returns CDR1 SGHTA and CDR2 FQGNSA. V was clipped by 5 bases and J by 1 base, with 12 bases between them. The CDR3 DNA is TGTGCCAGCAGCCCCTACAGGGCTTCTGGAAACACCATATATTTT. This translates into CASSPYRASGNTIYF.

V and J are TRBV7-9 and TRBJ2-7, with D maybe TRBD2 (6 bases). Trimming took 5 bases from V and 7 from J, leaving 12 bases between them. Germline lookup yields CDR1 SEHNR and CDR2 FQNEAQ (reference sequence). The CDR3 sequence is 12 residues long. CDR3 in amino acids: CASSHGEAEQYF. Here the CDR3 DNA reads TGTGCCAGCAGCCACGGGGAGGCGGAGCAGTACTTC.

This clone has more than one count but fewer than ten. V and J are TRBV5-1 and TRBJ2-7, with D tentatively TRBD1 (5 bases). The germline gives CDR1 SGHRS, CDR2 YFSETQ. The CDR3 extends over 15 amino acids. With 1 base removed from V and 0 bases from J, the gap between germline ends came to 11 bases. CDR3 sequence: CASSLRGESSYEQYF. The CDR3 DNA sequence: TGCGCCAGCAGCTTGAGGGGCGAGAGCTCCTACGAGCAGTACTTC.

The chain is built from TRBV6-6 and TRBJ2-2; TRBD1 matches at 7 bases. J gave up 0 bases and V 8 bases, and 6 bases lay outside the gene matches. The CDR3 loop spans 15 amino acids. Germline V gene data show CDR1 as MNHNY and CDR2 as SVGAGI (reference sequence). The DNA of the CDR3 is TGTGCCAGCCGGGACAGTCCTGCGAACACCGGGGAGCTGTTTTTT. It encodes CASRDSPANTGELFF.

The chain is built from TRBV29-1 and TRBJ1-4, with 7 bases aligning to TRBD1. J lost 3 bases, V lost 4 bases, and 2 bases had no gene match. CDR3 length: 13 residues. Per germline, CDR1 SQVTM and CDR2 ANQGSEA. In DNA, the CDR3 is TGCAGCGTTGGGGGACAGCCTAATGAAAAACTGTTTTTT. Residues: CSVGGQPNEKLFF.

This clone showed up just once. V gene TRBV2 combines with J gene TRBJ1-4; 8 bases agree with TRBD1. The CDR3 is made up of 14 amino acids. V lost 8 bases, J lost 3 bases, and 5 bases stayed unmatched. Germline lookup yields CDR1 SNHLY and CDR2 FYNNEI. CDR3 in DNA: TGTGCCAGCGTCAGGGGGCTCTCTAATGAAAAACTGTTTTTT. Its translation: CASVRGLSNEKLFF.

The V and J genes are TRBV24-1 and TRBJ2-1, with 9 bases fitting TRBD1. With V trimmed by 3 bases and J by 8 bases, 4 bases remained unmatched. Germline V CDR1 and CDR2: KGHDR, SFDVKD. The CDR3 has 14 amino acids. This CDR3 is CATSDTQGAYEQFF. In DNA form, the CDR3 reads TGTGCCACCAGTGATACACAGGGGGCCTATGAGCAGTTCTTC.

The chain recombines TRBV28 with TRBJ2-5; D possibly corresponds to TRBD2 (5 bases). CDR3 length: 13 amino acids. The V gene's germline CDR1 is MDHEN and CDR2 SYDVKM. Trimming stripped 8 bases from V and 5 bases from J, with 15 bases between. The CDR3: CASSPGGWETQYF. The CDR3 DNA reads TGTGCCAGCTCCCCCGGCGGGTGGGAGACCCAGTACTTC.